This T cell receptor (beta chain) was recovered during a study of beta chain features in type 1 diabetes. Notes on the study in general: Shortening of TCRB CDR3s, moderate but significant, appeared in all four CD4+ subsets of Type 1 diabetes patients.

Remarks on this clone: The antigen remains undetermined.

Reverse transcription of all isolated RNA meant that expressed TCRB transcripts were sequenced. The method was immunoSEQ multiplex PCR; TCRdb's version includes in-frame clones alone and lacks a portion of them. The data show roughly 24,000 clones, around 69% seen once. This CDR3 comprises 15 residues. Germline assignment: CDR1 MNHNS and CDR2 SASEGT. V was cut by 7 bases and J by 7 bases, with 23 bases left in between. What was sequenced was Tregs from blood. This clonotype originated in a man between 18 and 29 years old with type 1 diabetes. This rearrangement joins TRBV6-1 to TRBJ2-7; D might be TRBD2 (6 bases). The CDR3 region has the DNA TGTGCCAGCACTCTAGGCGGGACCACCGTTAGGGAGCAGTACTTC. Translating it yields CASTLGGTTVREQYF.